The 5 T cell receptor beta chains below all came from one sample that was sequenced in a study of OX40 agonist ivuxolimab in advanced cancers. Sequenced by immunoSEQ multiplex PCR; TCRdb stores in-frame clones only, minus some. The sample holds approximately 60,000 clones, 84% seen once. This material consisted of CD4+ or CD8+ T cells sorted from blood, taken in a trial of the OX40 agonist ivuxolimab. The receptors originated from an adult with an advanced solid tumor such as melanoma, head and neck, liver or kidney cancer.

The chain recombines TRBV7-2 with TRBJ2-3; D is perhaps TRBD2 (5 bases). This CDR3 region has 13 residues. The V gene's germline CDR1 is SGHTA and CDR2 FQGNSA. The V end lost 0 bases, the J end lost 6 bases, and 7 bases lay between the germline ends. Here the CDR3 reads CASSLARGDTQYF. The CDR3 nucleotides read TGTGCCAGCAGCTTAGCGCGAGGGGATACGCAGTATTTT.

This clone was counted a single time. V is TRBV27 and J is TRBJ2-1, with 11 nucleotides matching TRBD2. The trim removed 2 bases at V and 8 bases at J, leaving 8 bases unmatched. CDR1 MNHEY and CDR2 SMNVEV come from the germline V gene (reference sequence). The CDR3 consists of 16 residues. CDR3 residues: CASSLPPSGGLYEQFF. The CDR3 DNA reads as TGTGCCAGCAGTTTACCCCCTAGCGGGGGGTTATATGAGCAGTTCTTC.

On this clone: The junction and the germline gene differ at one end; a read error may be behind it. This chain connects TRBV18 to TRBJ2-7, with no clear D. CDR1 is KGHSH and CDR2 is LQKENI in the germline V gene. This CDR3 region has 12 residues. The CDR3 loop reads CASSPAGDIRDF. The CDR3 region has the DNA TGTGCCAGCTCACCTGCAGGCGACATTCGAGACTTC. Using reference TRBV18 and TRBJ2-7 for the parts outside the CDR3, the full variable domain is NAGVMQNPRHLVRRRGQEARLRCSPMKGHSHVYWYRQLPEEGLKFMVYLQKENIIDESGMPKERFSAEFPKEGPSILRIQQVVRGDSAAYFCASSPAGDIRDFGPGTRLTVT.

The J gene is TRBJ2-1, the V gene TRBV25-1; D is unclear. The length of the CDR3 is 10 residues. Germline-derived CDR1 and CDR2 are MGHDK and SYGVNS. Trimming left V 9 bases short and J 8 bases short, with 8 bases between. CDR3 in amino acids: CASRGDEQFF. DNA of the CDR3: TGTGCCAGTCGAGGAGATGAGCAGTTCTTC. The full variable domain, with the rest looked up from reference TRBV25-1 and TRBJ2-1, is EADIYQTPRYLVIGTGKKITLECSQTMGHDKMYWYQQDPGMELHLIHYSYGVNSTEKGDLSSESTVSRIRTEHFPLTLESARPSHTSQYLCASRGDEQFFGPGTRLTVL.

The CDR3 DNA sequence: TGTGCCAGTACCTCGGACAGGGGACATTCACCCCTCCACTTT. Translating it yields CASTSDRGHSPLHF. V is TRBV19 and J is TRBJ1-6; 9 bases fit TRBD1. The CDR3 has 14 amino acids. Unmatched junction bases numbered 6, after V lost 7 bases and J lost 8 bases. Germline V gives CDR1 LNHDA, CDR2 SQIVND (reference sequence).